Listed below are T cell receptor beta chains from one sample, sequenced in a study of blood T cell repertoires in COVID-19. Sequenced by immunoSEQ multiplex PCR; TCRdb stores in-frame clones only, minus some. This sample has over 150,000 clones, with around 80% found just once. The sequenced sample was peripheral blood. The receptors were sampled from a human donor in a cohort sampled during active COVID-19. Each CDR3 is given with its conserved first and last residue. Each record gives: CDR3 length, J gene, V gene, CDR3 protein.

17 | TRBJ1-6 | TRBV11-2 | CASRGYRQGREYSPLHF
15 | TRBJ2-6 | TRBV6-2/TRBV6-3 | CASSYGGSGANVLTF
12 | TRBJ2-2 | TRBV5-1 | CASSLAAGELFF
13 | TRBJ1-5 | TRBV30 | CAWSRAGDQPQHF
12 | TRBJ1-4 | TRBV20-1 | CSASAGNEKLFF
13 | TRBJ1-1 | TRBV12-3/TRBV12-4 | CASSWGQNTEAFF
15 | TRBJ2-3 | TRBV7-9 | CASSLVLGHGDTQYF
14 | TRBJ2-2 | TRBV6-4 | CASKVAGSTGELFF
13 | TRBJ1-2 | TRBV5-8 | CASSLPPTGGYTF
16 | TRBJ1-5 | TRBV4-1 | CASSPHGVGSNQPQHF
16 | TRBJ2-3 | TRBV28 | CASSFWDRESTDTQYF
14 | TRBJ2-7 | TRBV13 | CASSLTGAWYEQYF
14 | TRBJ2-7 | TRBV7-9 | CASSHPPTNYEQYF
17 | TRBJ2-1 | TRBV27 | CASSLSWEGSSYNEQFF
14 | TRBJ1-2 | TRBV18 | CASSLTGALYGYTF
16 | TRBJ1-5 | TRBV19 | CASSISGQGKNQPQHF
13 | TRBJ1-1 | TRBV12-3/TRBV12-4 | CATTGGMNTEAFF
18 | TRBJ1-1 | TRBV3-1/TRBV3-2 | CASSQVYDRGIENTEAFF
15 | TRBJ2-1 | TRBV18 | CASSPVAGAYNEQFF
11 | TRBJ2-7 | TRBV10-2 | CASSAAYEQYF
13 | TRBJ1-2 | TRBV3-1/TRBV3-2 | CASSQVSNYGYTF
15 | TRBJ2-2 | TRBV19 | CASSHGQVKTGELFF
14 | TRBJ2-7 | TRBV21-1 | CASSKQATGYEQYF